These T cell receptor beta chains were read from a single sample in a study of blood T cell repertoires in COVID-19. Assay: immunoSEQ multiplex PCR; the TCRdb copy retains only in-frame clones and omits some. The repertoire holds under 150,000 clones, over 75% seen once, with roughly 3.9% in the top ten. The sequencing input was PBMCs or T cells enriched from blood (not recorded which). These receptors came from a man in his forties or fifties in a cohort exposed to, infected with or recovered from COVID-19 (not recorded which). Each CDR3 is given with its conserved first and last residue.

CDR3 protein	J gene	V gene
CASSGTEPTSSGNTIYF	TRBJ1-3	TRBV5-6
CASSYGQFYGYTF	TRBJ1-2	TRBV6-5
CASSLATGANVLTF	TRBJ2-6	TRBV5-1
CATQDGTGTDGYTF	TRBJ1-2	TRBV6-4
CAWSKGVDQPQHF	TRBJ1-5	TRBV30
CATPADNPYEQYF	TRBJ2-7	TRBV21-1
CASSSSQGTPEQYF	TRBJ2-7	TRBV11-2
CASSPVGDRGLLAQHF	TRBJ1-5	TRBV11-1
CASTSEVGAAFF	TRBJ1-1	TRBV28
CASRPTPGLGNTGELFF	TRBJ2-2	TRBV4-1
CASSLYLTGTDTQYF	TRBJ2-3	TRBV5-4
CASSLSGPLNTEAFF	TRBJ1-1	TRBV27